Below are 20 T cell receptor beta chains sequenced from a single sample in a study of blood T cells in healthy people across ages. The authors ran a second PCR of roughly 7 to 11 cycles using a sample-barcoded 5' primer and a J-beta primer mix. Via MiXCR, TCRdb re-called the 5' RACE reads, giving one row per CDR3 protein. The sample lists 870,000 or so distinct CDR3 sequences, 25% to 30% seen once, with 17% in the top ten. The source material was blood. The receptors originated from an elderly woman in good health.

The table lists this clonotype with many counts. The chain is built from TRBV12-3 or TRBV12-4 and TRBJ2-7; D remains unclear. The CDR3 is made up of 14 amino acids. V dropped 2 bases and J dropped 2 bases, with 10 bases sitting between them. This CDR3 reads CASSLRYDAYEQYF. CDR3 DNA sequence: TGTGCCAGCAGTTTAAGGTACGACGCCTACGAGCAGTACTTC.

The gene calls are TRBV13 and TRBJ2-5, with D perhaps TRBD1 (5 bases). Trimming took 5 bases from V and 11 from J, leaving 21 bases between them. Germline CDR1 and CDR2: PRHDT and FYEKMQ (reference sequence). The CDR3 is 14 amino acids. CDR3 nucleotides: TGTGCCAGCAGCACCTACTCAGGGTACAATGAGCAGTACTTC. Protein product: CASSTYSGYNEQYF.

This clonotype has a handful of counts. CDR3 nucleotides: TGTGCCAGCAGTTACTCTTACGTAGGTGATAGGGGACAAGAGACCCAGTACTTC. Translating gives CASSYSYVGDRGQETQYF. J is TRBJ2-5 and V is TRBV6-2 or TRBV6-3, with D perhaps TRBD1 (5 bases). CDR3 length: 18 amino acids. V gave up 0 bases and J gave up 2 bases, with 19 bases separating them. Germline V gene data show CDR1 as MNHEY and CDR2 as SVGEGT.

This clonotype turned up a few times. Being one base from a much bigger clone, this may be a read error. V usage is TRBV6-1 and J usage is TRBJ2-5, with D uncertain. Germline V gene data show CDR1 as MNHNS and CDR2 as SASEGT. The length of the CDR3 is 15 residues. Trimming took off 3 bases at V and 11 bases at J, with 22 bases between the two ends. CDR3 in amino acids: CASSEGRQSRSRQYF. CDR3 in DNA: TGTGCCAGCAGTGAGGGTCGTCAGTCTAGGTCAAGGCAGTACTTC.

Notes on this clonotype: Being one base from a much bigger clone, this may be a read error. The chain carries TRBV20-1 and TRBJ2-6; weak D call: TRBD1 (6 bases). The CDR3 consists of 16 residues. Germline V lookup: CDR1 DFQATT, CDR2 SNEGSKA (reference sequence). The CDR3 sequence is CSARVEGVAGANVRTF. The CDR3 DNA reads TGCAGTGCTAGAGTTGAGGGGGTGGCTGGGGCCAACGTCCGGACTTTC.

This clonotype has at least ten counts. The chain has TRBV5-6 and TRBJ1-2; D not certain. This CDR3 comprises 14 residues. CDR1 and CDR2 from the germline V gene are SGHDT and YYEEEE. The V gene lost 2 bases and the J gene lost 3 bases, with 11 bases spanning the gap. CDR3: CASSFARRDYGYTF. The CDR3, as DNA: TGTGCCAGCAGCTTCGCCAGGAGGGACTATGGCTACACCTTC.

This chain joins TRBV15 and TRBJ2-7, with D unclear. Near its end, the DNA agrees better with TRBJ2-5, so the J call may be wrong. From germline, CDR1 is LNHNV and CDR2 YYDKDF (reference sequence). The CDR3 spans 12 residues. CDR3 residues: CATSSAEETQYF. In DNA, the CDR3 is TGTGCCACCAGCTCCGCCGAGGAGACCCAGTACTTC.

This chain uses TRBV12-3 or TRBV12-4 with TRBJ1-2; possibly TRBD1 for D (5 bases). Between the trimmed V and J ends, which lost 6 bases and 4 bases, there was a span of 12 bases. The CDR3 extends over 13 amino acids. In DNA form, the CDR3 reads TGTGCCAGCAGACAACAGGCGGCCTATGGCTACACCTTC. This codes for CASRQQAAYGYTF.

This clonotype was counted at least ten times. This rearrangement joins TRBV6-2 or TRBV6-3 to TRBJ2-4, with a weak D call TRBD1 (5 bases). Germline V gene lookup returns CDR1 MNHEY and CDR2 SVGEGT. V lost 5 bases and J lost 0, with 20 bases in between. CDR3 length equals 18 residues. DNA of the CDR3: TGTGCCAGCAGTCGGTGGGGCCTCGGTAGGGTAGCCAAAAACATTCAGTACTTC. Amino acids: CASSRWGLGRVAKNIQYF.

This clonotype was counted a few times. CDR3 in amino acids: CASSWYSAEAFF. The CDR3 nucleotides are TGTGCCAGCAGCTGGTACAGTGCTGAAGCTTTCTTT. The chain couples TRBV7-8 to TRBJ1-1; no clear D gene. CDR3 length: 12 residues. V lost 4 bases and J 6 bases, leaving 9 bases between the germline ends. CDR1 and CDR2 from the germline V gene are SGHVS and FQNEAQ.

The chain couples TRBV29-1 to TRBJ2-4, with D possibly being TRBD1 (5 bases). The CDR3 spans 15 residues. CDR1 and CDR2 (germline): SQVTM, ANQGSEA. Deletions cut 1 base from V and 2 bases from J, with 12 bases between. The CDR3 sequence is CSVEVQGSTKNIQYF. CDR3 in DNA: TGCAGCGTTGAAGTGCAGGGATCGACCAAAAACATTCAGTACTTC. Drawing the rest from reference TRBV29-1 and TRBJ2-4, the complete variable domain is SAVISQKPSRDICQRGTSLTIQCQVDSQVTMMFWYRQQPGQSLTLIATANQGSEATYESGFVIDKFPISRPNLTFSTLTVSNMSPEDSSIYLCSVEVQGSTKNIQYFGAGTRLSVL.

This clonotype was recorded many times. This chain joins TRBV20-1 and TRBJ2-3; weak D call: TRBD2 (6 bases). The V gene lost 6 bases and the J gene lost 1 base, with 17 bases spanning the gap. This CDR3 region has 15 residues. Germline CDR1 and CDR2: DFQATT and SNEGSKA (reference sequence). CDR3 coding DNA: TGCAGTGCGACCCAAAGCGGGCGGGGCACAGATACGCAGTATTTT. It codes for CSATQSGRGTDTQYF.

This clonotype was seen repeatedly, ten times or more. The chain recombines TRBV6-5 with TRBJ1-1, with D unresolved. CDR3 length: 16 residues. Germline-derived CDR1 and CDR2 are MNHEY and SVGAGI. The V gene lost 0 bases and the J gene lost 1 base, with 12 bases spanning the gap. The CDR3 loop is CASSYSRPNPNTEAFF. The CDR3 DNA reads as TGTGCCAGCAGTTACTCGAGGCCGAACCCGAACACTGAAGCTTTCTTT.

CDR3: CAIRGDRATEAFF. In DNA, the CDR3 is TGTGCCATCAGGGGGGACAGGGCCACTGAAGCTTTCTTT. This chain uses TRBV10-3 with TRBJ1-1; 9 nucleotides line up with TRBD1. The CDR3 extends over 13 amino acids. J lost 4 bases, V lost 6 bases, and 3 bases had no gene match. Germline assignment: CDR1 ENHRY and CDR2 SYGVKD.

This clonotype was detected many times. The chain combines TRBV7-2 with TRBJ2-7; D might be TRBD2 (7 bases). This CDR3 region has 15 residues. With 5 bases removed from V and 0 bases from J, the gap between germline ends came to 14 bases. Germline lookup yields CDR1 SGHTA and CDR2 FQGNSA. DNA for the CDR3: TGTGCCAGCAGCATCCGGGGGGCGGGCTCCTACGAGCAGTACTTC. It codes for CASSIRGAGSYEQYF. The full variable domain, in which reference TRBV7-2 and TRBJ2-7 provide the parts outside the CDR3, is GAGVSQSPSNKVTEKGKDVELRCDPISGHTALYWYRQSLGQGLEFLIYFQGNSAPDKSGLPSDRFSAERTGGSVSTLTIQRTQQEDSAVYLCASSIRGAGSYEQYFGPGTRLTVT.

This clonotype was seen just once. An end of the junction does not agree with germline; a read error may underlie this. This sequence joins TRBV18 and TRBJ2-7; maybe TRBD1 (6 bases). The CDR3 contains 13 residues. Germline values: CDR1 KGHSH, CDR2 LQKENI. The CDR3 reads CASSPQGTCEQYF. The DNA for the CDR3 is TGTGCCAGCTCCCCACAGGGAACCTGCGAGCAGTACTTC. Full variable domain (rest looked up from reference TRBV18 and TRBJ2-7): NAGVMQNPRHLVRRRGQEARLRCSPMKGHSHVYWYRQLPEEGLKFMVYLQKENIIDESGMPKERFSAEFPKEGPSILRIQQVVRGDSAAYFCASSPQGTCEQYFGPGTRLTVT.

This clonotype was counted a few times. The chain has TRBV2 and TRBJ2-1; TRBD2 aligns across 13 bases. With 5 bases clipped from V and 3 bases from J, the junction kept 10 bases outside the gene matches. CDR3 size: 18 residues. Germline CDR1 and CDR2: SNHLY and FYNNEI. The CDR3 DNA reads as TGTGCCAGCAGTCTAAGCCGGACTAGCGGGGGCAACTACAATGAGCAGTTCTTC. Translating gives CASSLSRTSGGNYNEQFF.

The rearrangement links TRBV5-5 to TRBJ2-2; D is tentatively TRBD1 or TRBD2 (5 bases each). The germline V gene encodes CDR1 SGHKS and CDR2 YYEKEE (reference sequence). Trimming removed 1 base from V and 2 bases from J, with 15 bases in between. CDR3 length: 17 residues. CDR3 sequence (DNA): TGTGCCAGCAGCTTGAATAGGGCTGGGACCAACACCGGGGAGCTGTTTTTT. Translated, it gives CASSLNRAGTNTGELFF.

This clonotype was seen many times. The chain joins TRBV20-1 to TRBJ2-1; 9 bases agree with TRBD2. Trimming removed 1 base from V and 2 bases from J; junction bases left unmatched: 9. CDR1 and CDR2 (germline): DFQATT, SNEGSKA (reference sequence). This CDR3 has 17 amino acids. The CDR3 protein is CSARANLAGAPYNEQFF. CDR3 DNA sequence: TGCAGTGCTAGAGCCAACTTAGCGGGGGCCCCCTACAATGAGCAGTTCTTC.

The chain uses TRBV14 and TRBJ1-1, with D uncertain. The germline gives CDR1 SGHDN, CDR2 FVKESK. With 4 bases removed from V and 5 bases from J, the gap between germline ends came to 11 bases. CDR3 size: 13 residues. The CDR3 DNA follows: TGTGCCAGCAGCCCGATAGGGAGAACTGAAGCTTTCTTT. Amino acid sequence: CASSPIGRTEAFF. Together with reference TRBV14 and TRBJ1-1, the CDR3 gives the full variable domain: EAGVTQFPSHSVIEKGQTVTLRCDPISGHDNLYWYRRVMGKEIKFLLHFVKESKQDESGMPNNRFLAERTGGTYSTLKVQPAELEDSGVYFCASSPIGRTEAFFGQGTRLTVV.